This T cell receptor (beta chain) was sequenced for a study of CD8 T cell repertoires and HIV-1 epitope variants. Across the study: T cells were stimulated with Twenty-five Gag and Nef peptides separately. Controls included no peptide, Ebola AY9 epitope, and a CMV, EBV, flu pool. Cultures ran less than 12 days, with IL-2, IL-7 and IL-15 added on days 3 and 7.

TCR beta CDR3 was sequenced at survey depth on immunoSEQ. The protocol was immunoSEQ multiplex PCR, while the TCRdb copy is restricted to in-frame clones and leaves out a portion. This repertoire shows about 90,000 clones, over 70% found once; its top ten account for around 25%. V was pared by 2 bases and J by 2 bases, with 6 bases of the junction left unmatched. Looked up from germline, CDR1 is SGHRS and CDR2 is YFSETQ. This CDR3 region has 15 residues. V and J are TRBV5-1 and TRBJ2-5; 7 nucleotides agree with TRBD1. The source of this sequence is a male donor with HIV. The sample consisted of uncultured baseline CD8+ T cells from peripheral blood mononuclear cells (PBMCs). The CDR3 reads CASSLTGVEQETQYF. In DNA, the CDR3 is TGCGCCAGCAGCTTAACAGGGGTGGAACAAGAGACCCAGTACTTC.